The 6 T cell receptor beta chains given below trace back to one sample, sequenced in a study of T cell repertoires in cytomegalovirus infection. MiXCR was run by TCRdb on the reads, yielding one entry per CDR3 protein. The data hold 900,000 to 950,000 distinct CDR3 sequences, with approximately 30% observed a single time. No antigen has been identified for these receptors. Sequenced here: cultured CD8+ T cells from PBMCs, sampled from culture after CMV antigen stimulation. These receptors were taken from a human donor in good health (CMV status not recorded). Some clones in this sample may be carry-over from other donors' samples.

This chain connects TRBV25-1 to TRBJ1-5; D not resolved. This CDR3 region has 13 residues. Germline CDR1 reads MGHDK; CDR2 reads SYGVNS. V lost 4 bases and J 6 bases, leaving 10 bases between the germline ends. The DNA for the CDR3 is TGTGCCAGCAGTGCCGATCCTGGTCAGCCCCAGCATTTT. Translation gives CASSADPGQPQHF.

The V gene is TRBV19, the J gene TRBJ2-3; TRBD2 might be the D (5 bases). Germline V gives CDR1 LNHDA, CDR2 SQIVND (reference sequence). V lost 2 bases, J lost 4 bases, and 10 bases lay in between. The CDR3 extends over 14 amino acids. CDR3 DNA: TGTGCCAGTAGTATACTGGGGAGTCCAGATACGCAGTATTTT. The encoded protein is CASSILGSPDTQYF.

The chain is built from TRBV4-1 and TRBJ2-7, with 10 bases lining up with TRBD1. Trimming removed 3 bases from V and 4 bases from J; junction bases left unmatched: 3. The CDR3 is 14 amino acids. Germline loops: CDR1 MGHRA, CDR2 YSYEKL. This CDR3 reads CASSQGQGWYEQYF. The CDR3 bases are TGCGCCAGCAGCCAGGGACAGGGGTGGTACGAGCAGTACTTC.

The chain joins TRBV2 to TRBJ2-7, with unresolved D. This CDR3 is 14 amino acids long. With 1 base removed from V and 3 bases from J, the gap between germline ends came to 10 bases. CDR1 is SNHLY, CDR2 FYNNEI, per germline. The CDR3 DNA reads TGTGCCAGCAGTGAAGGTAGCCATGACTACGAGCAGTACGTC. Its protein is CASSEGSHDYEQYV.

J is TRBJ1-5 and V is TRBV20-1; D is uncertain. The V gene lost 6 bases and the J gene lost 4 bases, with 16 bases spanning the gap. In germline, CDR1 is DFQATT, CDR2 SNEGSKA (reference sequence). CDR3 length: 14 residues. The CDR3 nucleotides read TGCAGTGCCCCCGGGATCAGGCTTAATCAGCCCCAGCATTTT. Encoded protein: CSAPGIRLNQPQHF.

The chain uses TRBV6-6 and TRBJ2-1; D might be TRBD1 (7 bases). The CDR3 contains 15 residues. CDR1 and CDR2 (germline): MNHNY, SVGAGI (reference sequence). Trimming removed 6 bases from V and 6 bases from J, with 18 bases in between. The CDR3 sequence is CASRSAGQCFNEQFF. CDR3 DNA: TGTGCCAGCAGATCTGCGGGACAGTGCTTCAATGAGCAGTTCTTC.